The entry below describes one T cell receptor (beta chain). This clone came up once. Its antigen is unknown. Base qualities are not at hand, and no much larger clone is one base apart. The High Capacity cDNA Reverse Transcription Kit was used to reverse transcribe all of the isolated RNA, meaning that expressed TCRB transcripts were what got sequenced. Naive, central memory and regulatory T cell samples underwent deep immunoSEQ sequencing, averaging around 3.6 million total reads per sample. Sorted cells were lysed in RLT buffer, and RNA was extracted using DNase-treated RNeasy Micro or Mini kits according to cell number. To prevent cross-contamination, each cell subset was processed individually, whereas patient and healthy donor samples were processed jointly. The immunoSEQ multiplex PCR was used to amplify TCRB sequences from cDNA, yielding 87-bp fragments that span the CDR3 region. Sequencing of the amplicons was done on the Illumina HiSeq platform. The source study handled its data this way. PCR bias was computationally corrected using synthetic template baselines, reads within Hamming distance 2 were collapsed, and singletons that could not be merged were discarded. Reads were aligned against IMGT to assign V, D and J genes, CDR3 length and insertions or deletions at six rearrangement sites. Within each subset, clonotype counts were normalized to sorted cell number, after which true diversity and Gini coefficients were computed with the tcR R package. The overlap coefficient, calculated on TCRB nucleotide sequences, was used to quantify repertoire sharing. Out-of-frame TCRB sequences from naive cells were analyzed as a proxy for the pre-selection repertoire. The table comes from immuneACCESS by way of TCRdb, which keeps in-frame sequences with V and J called. Part of the clones is missing from these tables; in studies checked, under half for an unresolved V gene and the rest for unknown reasons. The V and J calls and clone size come from that table; D and trimming were worked out from the DNA. Present in this sample are 810,000 or so clones, around a sixth of which were seen just once. Around 0.02% of the sample is in the top ten clones.

A single peripheral blood draw of about 120 mL on average was collected from each donor into heparinised tubes. A BD FACSAria II was used to sort naive, central memory, regulatory and stem cell-like memory CD4+ T cells with a panel that included CD45RO, CCR7, CD25, CD127, CD95 and CD27. Purity was above 95% for every sorted population. PBMCs were separated immediately by Lymphoprep density gradient centrifugation and were stained directly, without being cultured. So that batch effects would be minimized, each experiment stained and sorted samples in pairs, pairing one healthy donor with one patient. The data stem from a study of beta chain features in type 1 diabetes (dated by TCRdb to 2017 to 2018). As for the study more broadly: Mean age, gender distribution, total cell number and subset yield did not differ between patients and healthy donors. A total of 85 million to 110 million sorted cells were examined across all samples, and RNA yield correlated strongly with the number of cells per subset. In the study, TCRB repertoires of sorted circulating CD4+ T cell subsets from recently diagnosed type 1 diabetes patients were compared with those of matched healthy donors. Regulatory and stem cell-like memory subsets were obtained from only 8 patients and about 8 healthy donors, while naive and central memory subsets were obtained from all 30 or so donors. Here is what the overall study found, with its caveats: In all four CD4+ subsets, TCRB CDR3 length was moderately but significantly shorter in type 1 diabetes patients. Because the HLA sub-analyses included only small numbers of individuals, any influence of HLA type on TCRB rearrangement was left unresolved. Naive, central memory and regulatory TCRB repertoires appeared more similar among patients than among healthy donors. PCR might favor shorter templates, but patient and control samples were amplified and corrected together, so any skew would affect both groups equally. Sequencing cDNA rather than genomic DNA could over-represent highly expressing activated cells, although activation and CD3 levels did not differ between groups. At VDJ recombination sites, type 1 diabetes patients had fewer insertions and more deleted nucleotides, which implies abnormalities in thymic rearrangement.

Sequencing input: naive CD4+ T cells from blood. Read against the paper, the sample's cell subset or site label means: true naive CD4+ T cells. The TCR comes from a woman aged 18-35 years in good health.

The DNA sequence follows: TGCGCCAGCAGTCAATCGACAGGAGCGAGGACTGAAGCTTTCTTT. Translated, this gives CASSQSTGARTEAFF. This chain is built from TRBV23-1 and TRBJ1-1, and the D gene may be TRBD1, 6 bases matching. TRBV23-1 is an ORF, and what it does is uncertain. The CDR3 numbers 15 residues from cysteine through phenylalanine. Solely the CDR3 DNA is kept, with 45 bases framed from the first base. The V end loses 0 bases and the J end loses 5 bases, and a stretch of 13 bases separates them.